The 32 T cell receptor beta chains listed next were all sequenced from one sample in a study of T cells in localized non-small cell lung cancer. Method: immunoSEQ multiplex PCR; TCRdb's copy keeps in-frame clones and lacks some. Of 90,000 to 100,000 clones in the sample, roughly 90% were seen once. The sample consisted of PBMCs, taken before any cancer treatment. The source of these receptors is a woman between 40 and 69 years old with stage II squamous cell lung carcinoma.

CDR3 residues: CASSRIPYWTATNEKLFF. For the CDR3, the DNA is TGTGCCAGCAGCCGAATACCCTACTGGACAGCAACTAATGAAAAACTGTTTTTT. The chain combines TRBV7-2 with TRBJ1-4; TRBD1 is a possible D gene (6 bases). There are 18 residues in the CDR3. V lost 5 bases and J 0 bases, leaving 19 bases between the germline ends. Germline V gene lookup returns CDR1 SGHTA and CDR2 FQGNSA.

DNA for the CDR3: TGTGCCAGCAGAATCGGGGGACAGGGTTTCGCCGGGGAGCTGTTTTTT. This codes for CASRIGGQGFAGELFF. The rearrangement uses TRBV28 and TRBJ2-2; TRBD1 aligns across 9 bases. Germline CDR1 and CDR2: MDHEN and SYDVKM. The CDR3 spans 16 residues. The V gene end was trimmed by 6 bases and the J gene end by 6 bases; junction bases not matched to a gene: 11.

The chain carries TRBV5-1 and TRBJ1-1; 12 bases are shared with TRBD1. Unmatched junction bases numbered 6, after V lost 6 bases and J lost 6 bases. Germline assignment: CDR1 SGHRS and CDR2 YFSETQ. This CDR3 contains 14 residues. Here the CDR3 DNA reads TGCGCCAGCAACCCGGGACAGGGGGCCGCTGAAGCTTTCTTT. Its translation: CASNPGQGAAEAFF.

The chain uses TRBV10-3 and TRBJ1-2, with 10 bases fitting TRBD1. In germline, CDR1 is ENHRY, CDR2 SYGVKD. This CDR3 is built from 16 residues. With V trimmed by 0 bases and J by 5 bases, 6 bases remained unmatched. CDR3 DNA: TGTGCCATCAGTGAGTCAACGGGACAGGGGTGGTATGGCTACACCTTC. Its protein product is CAISESTGQGWYGYTF.

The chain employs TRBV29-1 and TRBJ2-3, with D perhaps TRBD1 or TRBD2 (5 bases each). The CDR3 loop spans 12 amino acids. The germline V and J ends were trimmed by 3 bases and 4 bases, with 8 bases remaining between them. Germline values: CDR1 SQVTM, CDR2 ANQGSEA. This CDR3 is CSVDRDADTQYF. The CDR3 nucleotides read TGCAGCGTTGATAGGGACGCAGATACGCAGTATTTT.

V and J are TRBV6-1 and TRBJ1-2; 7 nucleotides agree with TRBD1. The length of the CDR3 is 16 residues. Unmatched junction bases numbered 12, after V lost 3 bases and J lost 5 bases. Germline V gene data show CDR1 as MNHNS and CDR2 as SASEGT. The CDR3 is CASSDGQDLRNYGYTF. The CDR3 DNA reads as TGTGCCAGCAGTGACGGACAGGACCTAAGGAATTATGGCTACACCTTC.

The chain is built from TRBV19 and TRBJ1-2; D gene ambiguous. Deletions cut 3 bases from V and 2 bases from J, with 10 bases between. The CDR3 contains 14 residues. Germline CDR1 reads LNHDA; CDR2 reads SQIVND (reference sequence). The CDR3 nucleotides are TGTGCCAGTAGTATCACGACGGTAAACTATGGCTACACCTTC. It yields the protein CASSITTVNYGYTF.

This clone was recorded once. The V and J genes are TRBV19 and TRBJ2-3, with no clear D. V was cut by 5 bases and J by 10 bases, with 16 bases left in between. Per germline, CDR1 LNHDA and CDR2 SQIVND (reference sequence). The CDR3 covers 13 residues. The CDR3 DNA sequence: TGTGCCAGTAGTTCTTCCGGGCACCACGCGCAGTATTTT. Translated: CASSSSGHHAQYF.

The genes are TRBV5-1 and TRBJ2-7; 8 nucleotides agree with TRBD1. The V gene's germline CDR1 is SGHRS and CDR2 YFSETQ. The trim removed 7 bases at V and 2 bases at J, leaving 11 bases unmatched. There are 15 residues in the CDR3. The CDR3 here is CASRPGQGGAYEQYF. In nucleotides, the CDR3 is TGCGCCAGCCGACCCGGACAGGGAGGAGCCTACGAGCAGTACTTC.

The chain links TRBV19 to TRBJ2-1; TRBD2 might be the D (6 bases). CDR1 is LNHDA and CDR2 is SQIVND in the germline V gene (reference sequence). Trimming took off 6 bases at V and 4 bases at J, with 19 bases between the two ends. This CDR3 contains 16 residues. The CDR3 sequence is CASRTPRGTTYNEQFF. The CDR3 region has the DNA TGTGCCAGTAGGACCCCTCGCGGGACCACATACAATGAGCAGTTCTTC. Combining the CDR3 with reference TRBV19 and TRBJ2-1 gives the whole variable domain DGGITQSPKYLFRKEGQNVTLSCEQNLNHDAMYWYRQDPGQGLRLIYYSQIVNDFQKGDIAEGYSVSREKKESFPLTVTSAQKNPTAFYLCASRTPRGTTYNEQFFGPGTRLTVL.

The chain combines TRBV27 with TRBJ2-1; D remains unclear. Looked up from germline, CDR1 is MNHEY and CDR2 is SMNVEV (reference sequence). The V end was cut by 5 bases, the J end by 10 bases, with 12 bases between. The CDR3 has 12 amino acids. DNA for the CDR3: TGTGCCAGCAGTCTCAACGTTGGAGAGCAGTTCTTC. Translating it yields CASSLNVGEQFF.

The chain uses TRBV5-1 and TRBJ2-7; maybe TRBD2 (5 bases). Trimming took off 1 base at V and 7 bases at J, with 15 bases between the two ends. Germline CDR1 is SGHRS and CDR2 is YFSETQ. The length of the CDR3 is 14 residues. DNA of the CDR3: TGCGCCAGCAGCTTGAACACCGTTCAGCGGGAGCAGTACTTC. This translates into CASSLNTVQREQYF.

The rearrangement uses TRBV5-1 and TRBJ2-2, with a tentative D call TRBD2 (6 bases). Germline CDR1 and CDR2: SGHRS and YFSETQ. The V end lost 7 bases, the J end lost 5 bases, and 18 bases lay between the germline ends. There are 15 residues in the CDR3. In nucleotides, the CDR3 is TGCGCCAGCCGCGGGAATAGCGGCGGGACCGGGGAGCTGTTTTTT. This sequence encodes CASRGNSGGTGELFF.

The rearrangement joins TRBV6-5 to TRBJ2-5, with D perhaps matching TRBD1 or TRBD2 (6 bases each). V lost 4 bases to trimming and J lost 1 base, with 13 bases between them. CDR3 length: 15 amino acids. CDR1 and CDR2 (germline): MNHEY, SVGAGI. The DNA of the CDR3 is TGTGCCAGCAGTTTTAATGGGGGGCCCCAAGAGACCCAGTACTTC. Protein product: CASSFNGGPQETQYF.

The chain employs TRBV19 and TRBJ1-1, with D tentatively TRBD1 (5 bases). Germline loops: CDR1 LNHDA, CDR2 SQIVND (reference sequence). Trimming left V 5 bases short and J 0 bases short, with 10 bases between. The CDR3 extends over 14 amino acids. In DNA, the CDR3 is TGTGCCAGTAGTCCCGGGACCTTGAACACTGAAGCTTTCTTT. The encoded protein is CASSPGTLNTEAFF.

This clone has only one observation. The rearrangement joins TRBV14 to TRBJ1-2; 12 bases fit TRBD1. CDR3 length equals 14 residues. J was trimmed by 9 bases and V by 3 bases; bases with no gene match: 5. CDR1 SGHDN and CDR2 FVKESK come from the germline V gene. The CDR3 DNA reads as TGTGCCAGCAGCCATGCCGGGACAGGGGGCAGCTACACCTTC. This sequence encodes CASSHAGTGGSYTF. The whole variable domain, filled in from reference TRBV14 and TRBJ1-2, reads EAGVTQFPSHSVIEKGQTVTLRCDPISGHDNLYWYRRVMGKEIKFLLHFVKESKQDESGMPNNRFLAERTGGTYSTLKVQPAELEDSGVYFCASSHAGTGGSYTFGSGTRLTVV.

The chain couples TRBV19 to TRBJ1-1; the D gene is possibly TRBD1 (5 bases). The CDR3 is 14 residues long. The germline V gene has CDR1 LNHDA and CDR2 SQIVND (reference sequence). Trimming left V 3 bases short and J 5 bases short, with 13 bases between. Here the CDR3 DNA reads TGTGCCAGTAGTATTACGGGGGTGGGTACTGAAGCTTTCTTT. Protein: CASSITGVGTEAFF.

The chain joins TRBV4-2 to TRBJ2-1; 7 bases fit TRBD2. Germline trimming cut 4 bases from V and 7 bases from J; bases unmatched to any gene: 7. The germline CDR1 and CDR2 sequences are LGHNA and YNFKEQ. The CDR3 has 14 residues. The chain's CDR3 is CASSPGLGGNEQFF. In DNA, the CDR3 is TGTGCCAGCAGCCCAGGTCTCGGGGGGAATGAGCAGTTCTTC.

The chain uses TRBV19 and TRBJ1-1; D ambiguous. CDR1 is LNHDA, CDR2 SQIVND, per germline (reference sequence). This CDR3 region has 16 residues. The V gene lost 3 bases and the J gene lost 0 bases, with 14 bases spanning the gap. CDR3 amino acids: CASSIGVGGLNTEAFF. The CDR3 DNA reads TGTGCCAGTAGTATTGGGGTTGGTGGGCTGAACACTGAAGCTTTCTTT.

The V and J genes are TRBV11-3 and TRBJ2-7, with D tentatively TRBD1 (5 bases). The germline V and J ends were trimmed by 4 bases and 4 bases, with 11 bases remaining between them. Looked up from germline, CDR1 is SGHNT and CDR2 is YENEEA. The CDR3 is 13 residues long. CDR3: CASSSGRTYEQYF. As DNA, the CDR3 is TGTGCCAGCAGCTCTGGACGGACATACGAGCAGTACTTC.

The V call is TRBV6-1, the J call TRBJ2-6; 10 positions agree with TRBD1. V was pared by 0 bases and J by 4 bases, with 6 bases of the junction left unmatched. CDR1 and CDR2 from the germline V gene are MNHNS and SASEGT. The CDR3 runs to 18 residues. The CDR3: CASSEALTGGIGANVLTF. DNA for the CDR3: TGTGCCAGCAGTGAAGCGTTGACAGGGGGCATCGGGGCCAACGTCCTGACTTTC.

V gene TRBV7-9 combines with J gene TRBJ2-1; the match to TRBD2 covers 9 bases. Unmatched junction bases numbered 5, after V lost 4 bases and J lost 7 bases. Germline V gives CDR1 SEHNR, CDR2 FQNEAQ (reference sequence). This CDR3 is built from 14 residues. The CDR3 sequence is CASSYVAGDNEQFF. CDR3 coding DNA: TGTGCCAGCAGCTATGTAGCGGGGGATAATGAGCAGTTCTTC. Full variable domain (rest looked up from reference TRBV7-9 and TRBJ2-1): DTGVSQNPRHKITKRGQNVTFRCDPISEHNRLYWYRQTLGQGPEFLTYFQNEAQLEKSRLLSDRFSAERPKGSFSTLEIQRTEQGDSAMYLCASSYVAGDNEQFFGPGTRLTVL.

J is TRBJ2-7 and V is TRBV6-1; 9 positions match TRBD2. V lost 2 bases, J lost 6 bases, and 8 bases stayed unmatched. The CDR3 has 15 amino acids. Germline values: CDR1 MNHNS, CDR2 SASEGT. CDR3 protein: CASSETWLAGIEQYF. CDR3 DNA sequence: TGTGCCAGCAGTGAAACGTGGCTAGCGGGAATCGAGCAGTACTTC.

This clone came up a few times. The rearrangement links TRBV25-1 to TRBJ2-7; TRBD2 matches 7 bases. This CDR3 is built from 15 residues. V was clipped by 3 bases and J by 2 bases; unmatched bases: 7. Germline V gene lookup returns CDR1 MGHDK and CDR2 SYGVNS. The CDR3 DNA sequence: TGTGCCAGCAGTGATTCCGGACTAGGGGCCTACGAGCAGTACTTC. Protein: CASSDSGLGAYEQYF.

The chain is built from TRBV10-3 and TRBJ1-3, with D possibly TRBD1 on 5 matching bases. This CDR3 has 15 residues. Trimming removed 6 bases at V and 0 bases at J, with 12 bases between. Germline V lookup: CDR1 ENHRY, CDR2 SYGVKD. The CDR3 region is CAIRGTTDSGNTIYF. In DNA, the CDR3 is TGTGCCATCAGGGGGACGACAGACTCTGGAAACACCATATATTTT.

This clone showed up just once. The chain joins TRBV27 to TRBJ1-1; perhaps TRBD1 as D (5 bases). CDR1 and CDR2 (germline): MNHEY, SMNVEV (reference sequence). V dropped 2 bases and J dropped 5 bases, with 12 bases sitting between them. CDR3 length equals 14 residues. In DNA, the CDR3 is TGTGCCAGCAGTTTAGCCCAGGGCCGGACTGAAGCTTTCTTT. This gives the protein CASSLAQGRTEAFF.

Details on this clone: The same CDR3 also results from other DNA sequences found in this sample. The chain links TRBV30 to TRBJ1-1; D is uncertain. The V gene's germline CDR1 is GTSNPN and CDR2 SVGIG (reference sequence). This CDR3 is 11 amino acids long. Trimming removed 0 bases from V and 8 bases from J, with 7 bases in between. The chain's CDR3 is CAWSVRGEAFF. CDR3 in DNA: TGTGCCTGGAGTGTACGGGGAGAAGCTTTCTTT. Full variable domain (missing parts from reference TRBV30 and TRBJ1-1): SQTIHQWPATLVQPVGSPLSLECTVEGTSNPNLYWYRQAAGRGLQLLFYSVGIGQISSEVPQNLSASRPQDRQFILSSKKLLLSDSGFYLCAWSVRGEAFFGQGTRLTVV.

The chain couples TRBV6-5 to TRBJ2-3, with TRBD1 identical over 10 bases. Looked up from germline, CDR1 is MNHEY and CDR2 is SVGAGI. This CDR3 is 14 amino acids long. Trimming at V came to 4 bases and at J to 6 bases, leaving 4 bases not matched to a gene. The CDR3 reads CASSWGQGRDTQYF. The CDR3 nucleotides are TGTGCCAGCAGTTGGGGACAGGGGAGGGATACGCAGTATTTT.

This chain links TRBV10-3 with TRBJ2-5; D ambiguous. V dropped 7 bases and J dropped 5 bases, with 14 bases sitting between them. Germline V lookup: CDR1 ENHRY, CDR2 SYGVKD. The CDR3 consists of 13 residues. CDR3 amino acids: CAIMGGIGETQYF. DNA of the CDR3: TGTGCCATCATGGGTGGGATTGGGGAGACCCAGTACTTC.

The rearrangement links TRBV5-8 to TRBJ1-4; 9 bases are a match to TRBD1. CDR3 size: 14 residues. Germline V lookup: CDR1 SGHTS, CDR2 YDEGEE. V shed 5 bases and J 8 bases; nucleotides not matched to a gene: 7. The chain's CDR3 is CASSSGTGREKLFF. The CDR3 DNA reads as TGTGCCAGCAGTTCCGGGACAGGGCGGGAAAAACTGTTTTTT.

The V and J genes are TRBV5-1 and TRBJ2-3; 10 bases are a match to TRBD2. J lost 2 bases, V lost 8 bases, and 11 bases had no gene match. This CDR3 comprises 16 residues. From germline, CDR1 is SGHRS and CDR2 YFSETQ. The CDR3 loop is CASVEIAGGYTDTQYF. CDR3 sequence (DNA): TGCGCCAGTGTCGAGATAGCGGGAGGATACACAGATACGCAGTATTTT.

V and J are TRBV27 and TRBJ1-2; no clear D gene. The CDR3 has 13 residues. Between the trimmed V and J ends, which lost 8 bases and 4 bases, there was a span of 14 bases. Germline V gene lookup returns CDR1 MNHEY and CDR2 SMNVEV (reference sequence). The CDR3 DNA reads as TGTGCCAGCTCTCCCGAACGGCTCTATGGCTACACCTTC. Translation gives CASSPERLYGYTF.